One and the same sample provided the 3 T cell receptor beta chains below, sequenced in a study of shared clonotypes between healthy human individuals. Sequenced by immunoSEQ multiplex PCR; TCRdb stores in-frame clones only, minus some. The profile shows about 550,000 clones, roughly 95% of them singletons. Positive CCR7 selection of CD45RO-negative cells yielded the naive CD8 cells, and terminally differentiated effector memory CD45RA+ cells were excluded. Material: naive CD8+ T cells sorted from blood. The receptors shown here come from a woman in her twenties or thirties in good health.

The chain links TRBV5-5 to TRBJ2-7; the D call may be TRBD1 or TRBD2 (5 bases each). The CDR3 totals 13 residues. CDR1 and CDR2 (germline): SGHKS, YYEKEE (reference sequence). Trimming cost V 2 bases and J 2 bases, with 8 bases left between them. CDR3 nucleotides: TGTGCCAGCAGCTTCCGGGGACCCTACGAGCAGTACTTC. Protein sequence: CASSFRGPYEQYF.

This chain joins TRBV30 and TRBJ2-7, with TRBD1 matching 9 bases. This CDR3 contains 13 residues. Looked up from germline, CDR1 is GTSNPN and CDR2 is SVGIG (reference sequence). The V gene end was trimmed by 4 bases and the J gene end by 5 bases; junction bases not matched to a gene: 6. The CDR3 coding sequence is TGTGCCTGGACTAACGGACAGGGGAACGAGCAGTACTTC. Residues: CAWTNGQGNEQYF.

This CDR3 reads CASSPAQFQETQYF. CDR3 nucleotide sequence: TGTGCCAGCTCACCCGCGCAGTTTCAAGAGACCCAGTACTTC. The rearrangement uses TRBV18 and TRBJ2-5; D not resolved. Per germline, CDR1 KGHSH and CDR2 LQKENI. Between the trimmed V and J ends, which lost 3 bases and 2 bases, there was a span of 10 bases. The CDR3 totals 14 residues. Combining the CDR3 with reference TRBV18 and TRBJ2-5 gives the whole variable domain NAGVMQNPRHLVRRRGQEARLRCSPMKGHSHVYWYRQLPEEGLKFMVYLQKENIIDESGMPKERFSAEFPKEGPSILRIQQVVRGDSAAYFCASSPAQFQETQYFGPGTRLLVL.